What follows are 7 T cell receptor beta chains derived from one specimen sequenced in a study of graft-versus-host responses after intestinal transplantation. TCRdb's copy holds only in-frame clones and misses some; the assay was immunoSEQ multiplex PCR. The sample holds approximately 100,000 clones, over 85% seen once. Their target antigens are unknown. The sample consisted of unstimulated CD8+ T cells sorted from spleen or lymph node cells, taken before intestinal transplant. The receptors here all came from a human donor who received an intestinal transplant.

This chain uses TRBV6-6 with TRBJ2-7; the D gene is possibly TRBD2 (5 bases). Trimming removed 2 bases at V and 0 bases at J, with 8 bases between. Germline V gives CDR1 MNHNY, CDR2 SVGAGI (reference sequence). This CDR3 is built from 14 residues. The CDR3 reads CASSYEGPSYEQYF. The CDR3 nucleotides read TGTGCCAGCAGTTACGAGGGCCCCTCCTACGAGCAGTACTTC.

The chain couples TRBV6-4 to TRBJ1-2; TRBD1 is a possible D gene (5 bases). Trimming stripped 2 bases from V and 7 bases from J, with 11 bases between. Germline V gene lookup returns CDR1 MRHNA and CDR2 SNTAGT. The CDR3 has 13 residues. The CDR3 DNA reads TGTGCCAGCAGTGACGGTTCAGGGAGTGGCTACACCTTC. As protein: CASSDGSGSGYTF.

The gene calls are TRBV13 and TRBJ2-7, with 7 nucleotides matching TRBD1. Germline V gives CDR1 PRHDT, CDR2 FYEKMQ (reference sequence). CDR3 length equals 14 residues. With V trimmed by 3 bases and J by 1 base, 3 bases remained unmatched. The CDR3, as DNA: TGTGCCAGCAGCTTTAGGGACAGTTCCTACGAGCAGTACTTC. It yields the protein CASSFRDSSYEQYF.

V usage is TRBV2 and J usage is TRBJ2-7, with TRBD1 as a possible D gene (6 bases). CDR1 SNHLY and CDR2 FYNNEI come from the germline V gene. Trimming took off 2 bases at V and 0 bases at J, with 14 bases between the two ends. This CDR3 comprises 16 residues. DNA of the CDR3: TGTGCCAGCAGTGAAAGGACAGTCTCGAGCTCCTACGAGCAGTACTTC. This encodes CASSERTVSSSYEQYF.

The chain is built from TRBV2 and TRBJ2-2; no clear D. Germline V CDR1 and CDR2: SNHLY, FYNNEI. Trimming removed 3 bases from V and 4 bases from J, with 15 bases in between. This CDR3 spans 16 amino acids. CDR3 protein: CASSEPIDSSTGELFF. As DNA, the CDR3 is TGTGCCAGCAGTGAGCCTATAGATTCTAGCACCGGGGAGCTGTTTTTT.

The chain is built from TRBV11-3 and TRBJ2-7; D is perhaps TRBD2 (6 bases). This CDR3 comprises 19 residues. Looked up from germline, CDR1 is SGHNT and CDR2 is YENEEA. With 3 bases removed from V and 5 bases from J, the gap between germline ends came to 29 bases. The CDR3 protein is CASSFNPLLPPPGENEQYF. The CDR3 DNA sequence: TGTGCCAGCAGCTTTAACCCCTTACTCCCACCCCCGGGAGAAAACGAGCAGTACTTC.

The gene calls are TRBV25-1 and TRBJ2-4, with D uncertain. The CDR3 consists of 11 residues. CDR1 is MGHDK, CDR2 SYGVNS, per germline. V shed 1 base and J shed 6 bases, with 1 base lying between them. The DNA of the CDR3 is TGTGCCAGCAGTGAATCAAACATTCAGTACTTC. Translated, it gives CASSESNIQYF.